Shown below are 20 T cell receptor beta chains from a single sample sequenced in a study of blood T cell repertoires in COVID-19. The data were produced by immunoSEQ multiplex PCR, yet TCRdb's version contains in-frame clones alone and is incomplete. The table has 250,000 or so clones, roughly nine tenths seen once. The sample taken for sequencing was peripheral blood. These receptors were collected from a middle-aged woman who had recovered from COVID-19.

The V call is TRBV5-1, the J call TRBJ2-3; unclear D gene. In germline, CDR1 is SGHRS, CDR2 YFSETQ. V was pared by 1 base and J by 1 base, with 7 bases between. The CDR3 has 14 residues. The CDR3 DNA is TGCGCCAGCAGCTTGTATCAGGGCACAGATACGCAGTATTTT. Amino acids: CASSLYQGTDTQYF.

This chain connects TRBV3-1 (or the pseudogene TRBV3-2) to TRBJ2-5; D not resolved. The V gene's germline CDR1 is LGHDT and CDR2 YNNKEL (reference sequence). This CDR3 is 12 amino acids long. Trimming took 2 bases from V and 5 from J, leaving 6 bases between them. CDR3 sequence: CASSQIQETQYF. The CDR3 DNA reads TGTGCCAGCAGCCAAATTCAGGAGACCCAGTACTTC.

The sample holds a few counts of this clone. V gene TRBV19 combines with J gene TRBJ1-6; 7 bases fit TRBD1. Germline assignment: CDR1 LNHDA and CDR2 SQIVND (reference sequence). The CDR3 has 16 residues. Germline trimming cut 5 bases from V and 3 bases from J; bases unmatched to any gene: 7. CDR3 DNA sequence: TGTGCCAGTAGTGGAAGGACAGGATACTATAATTCACCCCTCCACTTT. It yields the protein CASSGRTGYYNSPLHF.

The chain has TRBV5-8 and TRBJ2-5; 8 positions match TRBD2. The CDR3 spans 14 residues. V lost 4 bases, J lost 5 bases, and 7 bases stayed unmatched. Germline CDR1 is SGHTS and CDR2 is YDEGEE. The CDR3 region is CASSTGLAGETQYF. CDR3 DNA: TGTGCCAGCAGCACAGGACTAGCTGGGGAGACCCAGTACTTC.

CDR3 sequence: CASSLQGTYGNEKLFF. In DNA, the CDR3 is TGTGCCAGCAGCTTACAGGGAACTTACGGGAATGAAAAACTGTTTTTT. V usage is TRBV28 and J usage is TRBJ1-4, with D tentatively TRBD1 (6 bases). The CDR3 extends over 16 amino acids. V lost 6 bases to trimming and J lost 5 bases, with 19 bases between them. Per germline, CDR1 MDHEN and CDR2 SYDVKM.

The chain joins TRBV19 to TRBJ2-1; unclear D gene. Germline CDR1 is LNHDA and CDR2 is SQIVND (reference sequence). Trimming removed 5 bases at V and 4 bases at J, with 3 bases between. The CDR3 consists of 11 residues. The CDR3 region is CASSLYNEQFF. CDR3 DNA sequence: TGTGCCAGTAGTCTGTACAATGAGCAGTTCTTC.

The chain uses TRBV3-1 (or the pseudogene TRBV3-2) and TRBJ1-2, with D possibly matching TRBD1 (6 bases). V shed 4 bases and J shed 7 bases, with 16 bases lying between them. This CDR3 region has 14 residues. Germline V gives CDR1 LGHDT, CDR2 YNNKEL (reference sequence). The CDR3 spells CASSPRQEYGGYTF. The CDR3 DNA reads as TGTGCCAGCAGCCCACGACAGGAGTATGGTGGCTACACCTTC.

This chain joins TRBV4-1 and TRBJ1-2, with a weak D call TRBD1 (6 bases). The length of the CDR3 is 14 residues. The V gene's germline CDR1 is MGHRA and CDR2 YSYEKL. V lost 2 bases, J lost 10 bases, and 17 bases lay in between. The CDR3 region is CASSQLTGKRDYTF. The DNA of the CDR3 is TGCGCCAGCAGCCAATTGACAGGCAAAAGGGACTACACCTTC.

The chain uses TRBV2 and TRBJ2-5, with D tentatively TRBD1 (6 bases). CDR3 length: 15 residues. Trimming took 2 bases from V and 2 from J, leaving 12 bases between them. The germline CDR1 and CDR2 sequences are SNHLY and FYNNEI. Here the CDR3 reads CASSERGNSQETQYF. CDR3 DNA: TGTGCCAGCAGTGAAAGGGGGAACTCTCAAGAGACCCAGTACTTC.

V gene TRBV28 combines with J gene TRBJ1-2; a weak D match, TRBD1 (6 bases). Germline CDR1 and CDR2: MDHEN and SYDVKM. The V gene lost 6 bases and the J gene lost 4 bases, with 18 bases spanning the gap. This CDR3 region has 15 residues. CDR3 nucleotides: TGTGCCAGCAGCCCCCCGGACAGTCAGGGCTATGGCTACACCTTC. It encodes CASSPPDSQGYGYTF.

This chain connects TRBV6-6 to TRBJ1-5, with 8 bases aligning to TRBD1. V was clipped by 2 bases and J by 4 bases; unmatched bases: 4. Looked up from germline, CDR1 is MNHNY and CDR2 is SVGAGI (reference sequence). The CDR3 runs 15 residues. CDR3 DNA: TGTGCCAGCAGTTACGCCCGGACAGGGAATCAGCCCCAGCATTTT. It encodes CASSYARTGNQPQHF.

This rearrangement joins TRBV6-6 to TRBJ2-1, with D unresolved. The germline V gene has CDR1 MNHNY and CDR2 SVGAGI (reference sequence). The CDR3 runs 16 residues. V shed 0 bases and J shed 7 bases, with 16 bases lying between them. CDR3 sequence: CASSYSPEYLPNEQFF. As DNA, the CDR3 is TGTGCCAGCAGTTACTCTCCGGAGTACCTACCGAATGAGCAGTTCTTC.

This sequence joins TRBV5-6 and TRBJ1-1; 7 bases fit TRBD1. This CDR3 is built from 15 residues. Per the germline V gene, CDR1 is SGHDT and CDR2 is YYEEEE. The V gene end was trimmed by 3 bases and the J gene end by 2 bases; junction bases not matched to a gene: 7. This CDR3 reads CASSWVGTANTEAFF. The CDR3 DNA reads TGTGCCAGCAGCTGGGTAGGGACAGCTAACACTGAAGCTTTCTTT.

The chain recombines TRBV9 with TRBJ2-3, with 7 bases aligning to TRBD2. Per germline, CDR1 SGDLS and CDR2 YYNGEE. J gave up 0 bases and V 4 bases, and 5 bases lay outside the gene matches. This CDR3 spans 15 amino acids. This chain's CDR3 is CASSIGLGSTDTQYF. The CDR3 nucleotides are TGTGCCAGCAGCATAGGACTAGGGAGCACAGATACGCAGTATTTT.

The V and J genes are TRBV29-1 and TRBJ1-4, with D maybe TRBD1 (6 bases). The CDR3 covers 18 residues. V lost 4 bases, J lost 7 bases, and 28 bases lay in between. Germline loops: CDR1 SQVTM, CDR2 ANQGSEA. Here the CDR3 DNA reads TGCAGCGTTGCCTCCTTAACAGGGATGACGGTCGTTCTTGAAAAACTGTTTTTT. Translated: CSVASLTGMTVVLEKLFF. The whole variable domain, remainder taken from reference TRBV29-1 and TRBJ1-4, is SAVISQKPSRDICQRGTSLTIQCQVDSQVTMMFWYRQQPGQSLTLIATANQGSEATYESGFVIDKFPISRPNLTFSTLTVSNMSPEDSSIYLCSVASLTGMTVVLEKLFFGSGTQLSVL.

This chain connects TRBV6-2 or TRBV6-3 to TRBJ2-1; 13 nucleotides line up with TRBD2. This CDR3 spans 15 amino acids. The V gene's germline CDR1 is MNHEY and CDR2 SVGEGT. Germline trimming cut 5 bases from V and 7 bases from J; bases unmatched to any gene: 5. The CDR3 DNA follows: TGTGCCAGCAGTACGGGACTAGCGGGATTGAATGAGCAGTTCTTC. Its translation is CASSTGLAGLNEQFF.

The V call is TRBV11-2, the J call TRBJ2-3; 8 bases are shared with TRBD1. The CDR3 covers 16 residues. J gave up 1 base and V 5 bases, and 8 bases lay outside the gene matches. Per the germline V gene, CDR1 is SGHAT and CDR2 is FQNNGV. The CDR3 DNA reads TGTGCCAGCAGCGGCAACCCGGGACAGGGCACAGATACGCAGTATTTT. Translating gives CASSGNPGQGTDTQYF.

The J gene is TRBJ1-1, the V gene TRBV5-1; 12 bases are a match to TRBD1. Trimming took 5 bases from V and 0 from J; bases not matched to a gene: 5. The length of the CDR3 is 16 residues. Germline CDR1 reads SGHRS; CDR2 reads YFSETQ. The CDR3 region has the DNA TGCGCCAGCAGTCCCGGGACAGGGGGCGTGAACACTGAAGCTTTCTTT. It encodes CASSPGTGGVNTEAFF.

The chain is built from TRBV4-3 and TRBJ2-1; 8 bases match TRBD2. J lost 6 bases, V lost 0 bases, and 4 bases had no gene match. Germline CDR1 reads LGHNA; CDR2 reads YSLEER. This CDR3 is 15 amino acids long. The CDR3 loop reads CASSQESGSGNEQFF. CDR3 sequence (DNA): TGCGCCAGCAGCCAAGAGAGCGGGAGTGGCAATGAGCAGTTCTTC.

The chain couples TRBV29-1 to TRBJ2-7; 7 nucleotides align to TRBD1. The CDR3 sequence is 15 residues long. Germline-derived CDR1 and CDR2 are SQVTM and ANQGSEA. The ends lost 1 base at V and 3 bases at J; junction bases unmatched: 9. The CDR3 DNA sequence: TGCAGCGTTGAAGGTCTTTCAGGGGGAGACTACGAGCAGTACTTC. Its protein product is CSVEGLSGGDYEQYF.